Described below is a single T cell receptor beta chain sequence and its context. It lacks a known antigen. Base-call qualities are not available, and no considerably larger clone is one nucleotide away. V is clipped by 4 bases and J by 4 bases, and the sequence between their germline boundaries is 4 bases long. Spanning cysteine to phenylalanine, the CDR3 consists of 11 amino acids. The only DNA kept is the CDR3, 33 bases in frame from the first base. CDR1 is given as ENHRY and CDR2 as SYGVKD, both from the germline V gene. This record comes from a study of cytomegalovirus exposure and HLA in healthy donors (dated by TCRdb to 2016 to 2017). In the study overall: An earlier analysis of some 500 of the donors reported more than 250 Gb of sequence data and around 120 million unique TCR beta sequences from 190 million or so T cells. About 320 gigabases of sequencing data and approximately 85 million unique TCR sequences were included in an early release covering about 700 HLA-typed donors. Of the roughly 390 genotyped donors, 81% were placed in the genetic ancestry cluster associated with self-reported Caucasian donors. The study was designed to test whether signatures of past pathogen exposure could be identified by cataloging public T cell receptors. The study profiled the T cell repertoires of hundreds of subjects by immunosequencing and related them to cytomegalovirus serostatus. In addition to the first cohort of approximately 650 subjects, a separate validation cohort of approximately 120 different subjects was used. To predict cytomegalovirus infection status, the study combined high-throughput TCR immunosequencing, statistical association of individual TCRs with disease status, and machine learning. A later analysis re-examined previously published TCR beta repertoires from around 670 donors and added high-resolution HLA genotyping to investigate patterns of TCR occurrence. In the later analysis, no new phenotypic data were used to find candidate immune exposures; instead, reliance was placed on TCR beta sequences and their occurrence across donors. In an earlier analysis of roughly 580 of the donors, high-throughput TCR beta sequencing was used to judge whether each TCR beta V gene segment behaved as functional or pseudogenic. Donor age, sex, ethnicity and CMV serostatus were collected together with the repertoire data. A later genetic analysis used genome-wide SNP genotypes for about 60% of the roughly 670 donors, treating that subset as a discovery cohort. Every repertoire in the discovery cohort had been generated on one and the same sequencing platform. Both class I and class II loci were covered by HLA typing, at four-digit resolution. Typing coverage differed by locus: A, B, C, DRB1 and DQB1 were typed in roughly 620-630 donors, DQA1 in around 500, DPA1 in 606, and DPB1 in just under 490. Four or five DR-DQ haplotypes were treated as single units for association and clustering because of strong linkage in the cohort. On average, 235,054 unique TCR beta nucleotide sequences were sequenced per donor among a few hundred genotyped donors of the cohort, with roughly a sixth of those sequences being non-productive. The study at large found these results: Several of the top co-occurrence clusters appeared to be linked to parvovirus B19, influenza, CMV and Epstein-Barr virus, according to a later analysis. The study gave a list of under 200 TCR beta chains associated with cytomegalovirus. The sequencing pipeline was judged likely to have produced a cluster of highly shared sequence variants as a technical artifact. Because HLA typing was unavailable for some donors at each locus, only the typed subset was used in association tests. In a later analysis, HLA-associated TCR beta chains were found to be more clonally expanded and to have lower generation probabilities than equally common non-associated chains. The authors suggested that the approach could potentially be generalized to other disease states and immunological phenotypes. The cohort was sequenced for TCR beta chains only, and without alpha or paired-chain data the features that could be detected were limited. Because the 87-base-pair reads could not distinguish some IMGT-functional V segments, including TRBV6-2 and TRBV6-3, those segments were excluded. A further reported finding was that TCR beta sequences accurately predicted the HLA-A and HLA-B alleles for most subjects in the first cohort. In a later genetic analysis, a missense DCLRE1C variant was associated with V-gene and J-gene trimming of TCR beta chains, and the association was replicated in an independent cohort. According to a later analysis, most CMV-associated TCR beta chains appeared to be HLA-restricted, and the HLA associations seemed to be driven largely by CMV exposure. In vitro tests confirmed that a few of the cytomegalovirus-associated TCR beta chains recognize cytomegalovirus antigens. In an earlier analysis of roughly 500 of the donors, most TCR beta V segments appeared in productive rearrangements about 87% or about 30% of the time, broadly matching IMGT annotations. Specific HLA alleles were associated with 18,000 or so TCR beta sequences at a false discovery rate of 0.05 in a later analysis. The earlier analysis of fewer than 750 of the donors excluded seventeen rarely observed V segments, including chromosome 9 orphons, because counts were too low. CMV serostatus was the only immune exposure information available for the cohort. Cytomegalovirus status was reported to be diagnosed by the classifier with high specificity and sensitivity in both the original and validation cohorts. When HLA alleles, especially DR and DQ, strongly co-occurred, attributing TCR associations to individual alleles was difficult. Correlated functional status among segregating V segments might reflect linkage disequilibrium, but an unknown experimental factor could not be ruled out. Most TCR sequences were observed very rarely across donors, whereas some public TCRs were present in many individuals. In a later analysis, TCR association rates were found to vary across HLA loci, with the most associated TCRs seen for DRB1 alleles and the fewest for HLA-C alleles. In a later genetic analysis, fewer N-insertions in productive TCRs were reported among donors in an Asian-associated ancestry cluster than the approximately 670-donor mean. Sequencing depth was assumed to be roughly uniform across donors in the presence/absence analyses, though that assumption may not hold.

In total, about 650 healthy bone marrow donors made up the cohort. At the time of sampling, every cohort member was nominally healthy, though immune exposures that went unrecorded were likely present. The donor was CMV seropositive and was included in the group of 300 or so seropositive cohort members. Every donor gave a peripheral blood sample, and the peripheral blood mononuclear cells from that sample were used for TCR beta sequencing. The Qiagen DNeasy Blood Extraction Kit was used to extract genomic DNA from the blood cell samples. The library was prepared using the immunoSEQ multiplex PCR assay. A mixture of 60 forward primers for TCR Vbeta segments and 13 reverse primers for TCR Jbeta segments was used in the multiplex PCR. Amplification of the CDR3 region of rearranged TCR beta genes was performed with a multiplex PCR assay on genomic DNA. The Illumina HiSeq System was used to sequence the amplified TCR beta libraries as 87-base-pair reads. Processing in the source paper ran as follows. A later analysis counted some 74 million unique TCR beta chains across the 666 repertoires, and 9.5 million to 11 million of these chains were shared by at least two donors. Raw reads were error-corrected and collapsed into unique sequences with a nearest-neighbor algorithm that merged closely related sequences to remove PCR and sequencing errors. To assign V, D and J gene segments, CDR3 sequences were aligned to IMGT reference sequences. Each retained sequence needed at least a six-nucleotide match to both a V gene segment and a J gene segment. Rearrangements were classified as productive when the CDR3 lacked stop codons and remained in frame with V and J, and all other rearrangements were classified as non-productive. Following IMGT convention, CDR3 was defined as the stretch from the second conserved V-encoded cysteine to the conserved J-encoded phenylalanine. The earlier analysis of 587 of the donors excluded sequences that lacked an unambiguous match to a single V gene segment. In an earlier analysis of approximately 590 of the donors, a V segment was called functional when productive rearrangements were above 56.7%, and segregating when the standard deviation between donors exceeded 5%. To diagnose cytomegalovirus status from the catalog of TCR beta chain sequences, a statistical classification framework was built. In a later analysis, V and J genes were assigned by comparing TCR nucleotide sequences against IMGT/GENE-DB human TR gene sequences. A later analysis assigned CDR3 sequences and most-parsimonious VDJ recombination scenarios with the TCRdist pipeline. In a later analysis, each TCR beta chain was defined by its CDR3 amino acid sequence together with its V-gene family, and reads without a unique V-gene family were excluded. To address suspected cross-contamination and a sequencing artifact, a later analysis removed several hundred highly shared, low-generation-probability nucleotide sequences. A later analysis calculated a clonal expansion index for each public chain from normalized within-repertoire ranks of inferred template counts. In a later analysis, generation probabilities were computed using a VDJ recombination model fitted to out-of-frame rearrangements, and the results were checked against IGoR. Hypergeometric tests were used in a later analysis to score TCR-TCR, TCR-HLA and TCR-CMV co-occurrence, with a repertoire-size bias correction applied to the TCR pairs. To estimate false discovery rates, a later analysis permuted the HLA or CMV assignments 20 times. A later analysis grouped co-occurring TCRs with DBSCAN, adding TCRdist sequence similarity when clustering within HLA-allele-positive subsets. Co-occurrence clustering excluded repertoires with fewer than 30,000 or more than 120,000 public chains, plus five with anomalous nucleotide sharing. Not all clones reach the TCRdb copy of this immuneACCESS table, which keeps in-frame sequences only. Checked studies attribute under half of the gap to unresolved V genes and leave the rest unexplained. The V and J calls and clone size come from that table; D and trimming were worked out from the DNA. Across this sample there are about 150,000 clones, with 75% to 85% seen only once. The ten largest clones capture 5.6% of the sample.

The chain links TRBV10-3 with TRBJ1-1; no confident D gene assignment can be made. This TCR derives from a woman between 40 and 55 years old in good health and CMV-seropositive. The sample taken for sequencing was PBMCs. The sequenced DNA: TGTGCCATCAGTGGCAGCACTGAAGCTTTCTTT. Its protein product is CAISGSTEAFF.